One and the same sample provided the 16 T cell receptor beta chains below, sequenced in a study of blood T cell repertoires in COVID-19. Generated by immunoSEQ multiplex PCR, the TCRdb table keeps only in-frame clones and is missing some. The table lists about 90,000 clones, 77% of them singletons, with 9.8% in the top ten. The sequencing sample was made of peripheral blood. The receptors here all came from a woman older than 75 with acute or convalescent COVID-19.

The chain employs TRBV3-1 (or the pseudogene TRBV3-2) and TRBJ1-2; D uncertain. The germline V and J ends were trimmed by 4 bases and 4 bases, with 10 bases remaining between them. CDR1 LGHDT and CDR2 YNNKEL come from the germline V gene (reference sequence). There are 13 residues in the CDR3. The CDR3 loop is CASSPSPSYGYTF. DNA of the CDR3: TGTGCCAGCAGCCCTAGCCCCTCCTATGGCTACACCTTC.

This sequence joins TRBV18 and TRBJ2-5, with TRBD1 as a possible D gene (7 bases). Trimming removed 2 bases at V and 5 bases at J, with 12 bases between. The CDR3 runs to 14 residues. Germline lookup yields CDR1 KGHSH and CDR2 LQKENI. As DNA, the CDR3 is TGTGCCAGCTCACCAAGCAGGGGGAGGGAGACCCAGTACTTC. Amino acids: CASSPSRGRETQYF.

The chain recombines TRBV5-1 with TRBJ2-1, with 8 bases fitting TRBD1. This CDR3 comprises 15 residues. Trimming removed 3 bases from V and 8 bases from J; junction bases left unmatched: 10. Germline V gene lookup returns CDR1 SGHRS and CDR2 YFSETQ. The DNA for the CDR3 is TGCGCCAGCAGCTCCGGGGCAGGGGGCGGCTATGAGCAGTTCTTC. It codes for CASSSGAGGGYEQFF. Looking up the rest from reference TRBV5-1 and TRBJ2-1 gives the full variable domain: KAGVTQTPRYLIKTRGQQVTLSCSPISGHRSVSWYQQTPGQGLQFLFEYFSETQRNKGNFPGRFSGRQFSNSRSEMNVSTLELGDSALYLCASSSGAGGGYEQFFGPGTRLTVL.

This clone was observed once. The chain links TRBV5-1 to TRBJ2-7, with D possibly matching TRBD1 (7 bases). Germline-derived CDR1 and CDR2 are SGHRS and YFSETQ. The ends were cut back, 2 bases at V and 3 bases at J, with 15 bases in the middle. CDR3 length: 15 residues. This chain's CDR3 is CASSFSQGGHYEQYF. CDR3 sequence (DNA): TGCGCCAGCAGCTTTAGCCAGGGGGGACACTACGAGCAGTACTTC.

This sequence joins TRBV2 and TRBJ1-4, with D maybe TRBD1 (5 bases). Germline CDR1 is SNHLY and CDR2 is FYNNEI. V was cut by 6 bases and J by 8 bases, with 16 bases left in between. The CDR3 loop spans 14 amino acids. In nucleotides, the CDR3 is TGTGCCAGCAGGGATGGGACTTTAGGGGAAAAACTGTTTTTT. It is translated as CASRDGTLGEKLFF.

The chain uses TRBV19 and TRBJ2-5; 7 bases line up with TRBD2. The CDR3 extends over 13 amino acids. After removal of 7 bases from V and 4 bases from J, the junction contained 6 bases not matched to a gene. The germline V gene encodes CDR1 LNHDA and CDR2 SQIVND (reference sequence). The CDR3 loop reads CASNGGSRETQYF. Here the CDR3 DNA reads TGTGCCAGTAATGGCGGGAGTCGAGAGACCCAGTACTTC.

The DNA of the CDR3 is TGTGCCAGTAGTATTTGGACAGGGTATAGCAATCAGCCCCAGCATTTT. Protein: CASSIWTGYSNQPQHF. The V call is TRBV19, the J call TRBJ1-5; 8 bases are a match to TRBD1. Germline V lookup: CDR1 LNHDA, CDR2 SQIVND (reference sequence). The CDR3 consists of 16 residues. The V and J ends lost 3 bases and 0 bases, in that order; junction bases with no gene match: 4. The entire variable domain, with the rest obtained from reference TRBV19 and TRBJ1-5, is as follows: DGGITQSPKYLFRKEGQNVTLSCEQNLNHDAMYWYRQDPGQGLRLIYYSQIVNDFQKGDIAEGYSVSREKKESFPLTVTSAQKNPTAFYLCASSIWTGYSNQPQHFGDGTRLSIL.

The chain links TRBV7-2 to TRBJ2-1; perhaps TRBD2 as D (6 bases). Trimming took 0 bases from V and 7 from J, leaving 19 bases between them. Germline V gene data show CDR1 as SGHTA and CDR2 as FQGNSA. The CDR3 length is 17 residues. The CDR3 DNA reads as TGTGCCAGCAGCTTAGCCGGGTGGCTAGCGTCGGCAAATGAGCAGTTCTTC. It codes for CASSLAGWLASANEQFF. The full variable domain, completed using reference TRBV7-2 and TRBJ2-1, is GAGVSQSPSNKVTEKGKDVELRCDPISGHTALYWYRQSLGQGLEFLIYFQGNSAPDKSGLPSDRFSAERTGGSVSTLTIQRTQQEDSAVYLCASSLAGWLASANEQFFGPGTRLTVL.

The rearrangement uses TRBV7-2 and TRBJ2-1, with 9 bases aligning to TRBD1. The germline V gene encodes CDR1 SGHTA and CDR2 FQGNSA. V shed 5 bases, J shed 9 bases, and the junction held 20 bases outside the gene matches. The CDR3 has 18 residues. The CDR3: CASSIDAGTGLEFGEQFF. The CDR3 DNA sequence: TGTGCCAGCAGCATTGATGCCGGGACAGGGTTAGAATTTGGTGAGCAGTTCTTC. The variable domain in full, completed from reference TRBV7-2 and TRBJ2-1, reads GAGVSQSPSNKVTEKGKDVELRCDPISGHTALYWYRQSLGQGLEFLIYFQGNSAPDKSGLPSDRFSAERTGGSVSTLTIQRTQQEDSAVYLCASSIDAGTGLEFGEQFFGPGTRLTVL.

This chain connects TRBV28 to TRBJ1-2; 7 bases align to TRBD1. The V and J ends lost 10 bases and 1 base, in that order; junction bases with no gene match: 3. The CDR3 has 12 residues. CDR1 is MDHEN and CDR2 is SYDVKM in the germline V gene. In nucleotides, the CDR3 is TGTGCCACCCACAGGGGTAACTATGGCTACACCTTC. Amino acids: CATHRGNYGYTF.

CDR3: CASSLFGQGYNEQFF. CDR3 nucleotide sequence: TGTGCCAGCAGCTTATTCGGACAGGGATACAATGAGCAGTTCTTC. The rearrangement uses TRBV7-3 and TRBJ2-1; 8 nucleotides match TRBD1. The V and J ends lost 2 bases and 4 bases, in that order; junction bases with no gene match: 4. CDR1 and CDR2 from the germline V gene are SGHTA and FQGTGA. CDR3 length equals 15 residues.

This chain links TRBV4-2 with TRBJ2-4; TRBD2 aligns across 7 bases. Trimming cost V 6 bases and J 8 bases; bases outside gene matches: 10. The CDR3 runs 14 residues. CDR1 LGHNA and CDR2 YNFKEQ come from the germline V gene. The CDR3 DNA sequence: TGTGCCAGCAGTAAAGGCGGGAGTGAGGACATTCAGTACTTC. It specifies CASSKGGSEDIQYF.

This clone was seen once. This chain joins TRBV10-3 and TRBJ2-1, with TRBD2 identical over 7 bases. The CDR3 runs to 13 residues. The germline gives CDR1 ENHRY, CDR2 SYGVKD. After removal of 8 bases from V and 9 bases from J, the junction contained 10 bases not matched to a gene. The CDR3 DNA follows: TGTGCCATCGGGGAGGGAGGGCCTAGTGAGCAGTTCTTC. It encodes CAIGEGGPSEQFF.

The chain uses TRBV7-9 and TRBJ1-5; weak D call: TRBD1 (5 bases). Germline assignment: CDR1 SEHNR and CDR2 FQNEAQ (reference sequence). Trimming took 5 bases from V and 3 from J, leaving 8 bases between them. CDR3 size: 13 residues. The CDR3 sequence is CASSRQFNQPQHF. The DNA of the CDR3 is TGTGCCAGCAGCCGACAGTTCAATCAGCCCCAGCATTTT.

The chain joins TRBV27 to TRBJ2-3, with 10 bases aligning to TRBD2. J gave up 4 bases and V 3 bases, and 10 bases lay outside the gene matches. CDR3 length equals 17 residues. CDR1 MNHEY and CDR2 SMNVEV come from the germline V gene (reference sequence). The CDR3 here is CASSLRPSGSLADTQYF. DNA for the CDR3: TGTGCCAGCAGTTTGAGGCCTAGCGGGAGTCTGGCAGATACGCAGTATTTT.

The V and J genes are TRBV30 and TRBJ1-1; tentatively, D is TRBD1 (5 bases). Germline assignment: CDR1 GTSNPN and CDR2 SVGIG (reference sequence). CDR3 length: 13 amino acids. V shed 3 bases and J shed 0 bases, with 8 bases lying between them. In DNA form, the CDR3 reads TGTGCCTGGAGCGCAGGGATGAACACTGAAGCTTTCTTT. This codes for CAWSAGMNTEAFF.